The clone carrying this T cell receptor beta chain was recorded once. What it binds is unknown. Assay: immunoSEQ multiplex PCR; the TCRdb copy retains only in-frame clones and omits some. The repertoire consists of some 350,000 clones, with about 74% occurring once and the leading ten covering around 10%. The data belong to a study of shared clonotypes between healthy human individuals. Study-wide results and limits: Generally, naive subsets came out with larger estimated richness than memory subsets.

The origin of this receptor is a man younger than 40 in good health. The sequencing sample was made of memory CD4+ T cells sorted from blood. Subset noted: CD45RA-negative fraction.

CDR3 loop: CASSRNQPQHF. Written as DNA, the CDR3 is TGTGCCAGTAGTAGAAATCAGCCCCAGCATTTT. J is TRBJ1-5 and V is TRBV19; D is ambiguous. The V end was cut by 4 bases, the J end by 4 bases, with 2 bases between. The germline V gene has CDR1 LNHDA and CDR2 SQIVND (reference sequence). The CDR3 loop spans 11 amino acids.